This TCR beta chain was captured by sequencing in a study of CXCR3-negative and CXCR3-positive naive CD8 T cells. Study conclusions and caveats: Whereas both naive subsets had comparably high diversity, memory CD8+ cells had much lower diversity. Naive CXCR3-positive cells had TRB CDR3s more hydrophobic than those of CXCR3-negative naive cells.

All CD8+ T cell subsets were sorted in triplicate at 250,000 to 300,000 cells each. Regarding this clonotype: Its cognate antigen is unknown.

CDR1 is SQVTM and CDR2 is ANQGSEA in the germline V gene. This CDR3 region has 12 residues. Through 5' RACE with UMI labels, the TRB cDNA libraries were prepared. TCRdb reprocessed the 5' RACE reads, keeping one entry per CDR3 protein, no DNA. The sample table includes about 6,000 distinct CDR3 sequences. The clonotype originates from a human donor in good health. Some clones in this sample may be carry-over from other donors' samples. The chain couples TRBV29-1 to TRBJ2-1; the D call from TCRdb, TRBD1, cannot be confirmed without DNA. Material for sequencing was naive CXCR3+ CD8+ T cells from blood. Indicated subset: CD45RO-CCR7+CD27+CD95- naive CD8+ T cells expressing CXCR3 (TNR3+). CDR3 in amino acids: CSVEDSQSEQFF.